Listed below are T cell receptor beta chains from one sample, sequenced in a study of blood T cell repertoires in COVID-19. The assay was immunoSEQ multiplex PCR, and TCRdb's table has in-frame clones only and misses some. The sample includes 250,000 to 300,000 clones, 88% seen only once; the top ten take roughly 2%. The specimen was PBMCs or T cells enriched from blood (not recorded which). The source of these receptors is a woman in her sixties in a cohort exposed to, infected with or recovered from COVID-19 (not recorded which). Both conserved end residues are part of each CDR3. Each record gives: J gene, D gene, clone size, V gene, CDR3 DNA, CDR3 protein. A D gene is named only where the DNA matches it firmly. Clone sizes are given selectively: once, few, many, or a class where the clone is expanded.

>TRBJ2-7|TRBD2|-|TRBV6-5
TGTGCCAGCAGTTACTCAGGGCTAGCGGGCCCTTACGAGCAGTACTTC
CASSYSGLAGPYEQYF
>TRBJ1-3|-|-|TRBV5-4
TGTGCCAGCAGCAGGGGTGGACAATTCTCTGGAAACACCATATATTTT
CASSRGGQFSGNTIYF
>TRBJ2-2|-|-|TRBV11-2
TGTGCCAGCAGCTTGGGCTTGGGCGGGAATACCGGGGAGCTGTTTTTT
CASSLGLGGNTGELFF
>TRBJ2-7|-|-|TRBV20-1
TGCAGTGCTAGATCTCTTTACGAGCAGTACTTC
CSARSLYEQYF
>TRBJ2-5|TRBD2|-|TRBV5-1
TGCGCCAGCAGCTTGGGACTAGCGGGCTCCCAAGAGACCCAGTACTTC
CASSLGLAGSQETQYF
>TRBJ1-5|-|once|TRBV6-5
TGTGCCAGTTCGTACCTGCGGGATCAGCCCCAGCATTTT
CASSYLRDQPQHF
>TRBJ1-2|-|-|TRBV28
TGTGCCAGCAGTTTAGGGCGGGGGATTGGCTACACCTTC
CASSLGRGIGYTF
>TRBJ1-5|-|-|TRBV7-8
TGTGCCAGCAGTAATAGCAATCAGCCCCAGCATTTT
CASSNSNQPQHF
>TRBJ1-1|TRBD1|-|TRBV30
TGTGCCTGGAGTACCCCAGGGGGCACTGAAGCTTTCTTT
CAWSTPGGTEAFF
>TRBJ1-4|-|-|TRBV28
TGTGCCAGCAGCCCCCTGGGGCAGGCCTTCAATGAAAAACTGTTTTTT
CASSPLGQAFNEKLFF
>TRBJ1-2|TRBD1|once|TRBV30
TGTGCCTGGAGTGTGAGGGGGCTAGAGGGCTACACCTTC
CAWSVRGLEGYTF
>TRBJ2-7|TRBD2|-|TRBV25-1
TGTGCCAGCAGAAAGACTAGCGGGAGTTCCTACGAGCAGTACTTC
CASRKTSGSSYEQYF
>TRBJ1-2|-|-|TRBV5-1
TGCGCCAGCAGCTTTCAGGAGGACTATGGCTACACCTTC
CASSFQEDYGYTF
>TRBJ2-1|TRBD2|-|TRBV7-2
TGTGCCAGCAGCTTAGCGGGGACTAGCGGGATGGGTGAGCAGTTCTTC
CASSLAGTSGMGEQFF
>TRBJ1-5|TRBD1|-|TRBV6-4
TGTGCCAGCAGTGCCGGGACAGGGAATCAGCCCCAGCATTTT
CASSAGTGNQPQHF
>TRBJ2-2|TRBD2|-|TRBV18
TGTGCCAGCTCACGTCTAGCGGAGTCCACCGGGGAGCTGTTTTTT
CASSRLAESTGELFF
>TRBJ2-4|TRBD1|-|TRBV7-2
TGTGCCAGCAGCAGCAGACAGGGCCTCTTAGCCAAAAACATTCAGTACTTC
CASSSRQGLLAKNIQYF
>TRBJ1-1|TRBD1|-|TRBV7-3
TGTGCCAGCAGCTCAAGGACAGGGGGCGACAGATTTGGAGCTTTCTTT
CASSSRTGGDRFGAFF
>TRBJ1-6|TRBD1|-|TRBV30
TGTGCCTGGAGAGCAGCTGGGACAGGGGGTAATTCACCCCTCCACTTT
CAWRAAGTGGNSPLHF
>TRBJ1-2|-|few|TRBV28
TGTGCCAGCAGTTTCCAAGGGATCGCGGGGGGCTACACCTTC
CASSFQGIAGGYTF
>TRBJ1-1|-|-|TRBV19
TGTGCCAGTAGTATAGGGGGCGCCAGGATGAACACTGAAGCTTTCTTT
CASSIGGARMNTEAFF
>TRBJ2-3|-|-|TRBV7-9
TGTGCCAGCAGCTCGGGGAGCGGGAGCACAGATACGCAGTATTTT
CASSSGSGSTDTQYF
>TRBJ2-6|-|-|TRBV4-1
TGCGCCAGCAGCCAAACTAGCACCTCTGGGGCCAACGTCCTGACTTTC
CASSQTSTSGANVLTF
>TRBJ1-1|-|-|TRBV7-9
TGTGCCAGCAGCTTAGCGATGACAACAACTGAAGCTTTCTTT
CASSLAMTTTEAFF
>TRBJ2-7|TRBD2|-|TRBV7-9
TGTGCCAGCAGCTTATTCAGGACTAGCGGGAGTAACGAGCAGTACTTC
CASSLFRTSGSNEQYF
>TRBJ2-5|TRBD2|-|TRBV4-1
TGCGCCAGCAGCCAATCGACCGGACTAGCAAAAGAGACCCAGTACTTC
CASSQSTGLAKETQYF
>TRBJ1-3|-|-|TRBV5-1
TGCGCCAGCAGCTTTGGGGCCTCTGGAAACACCATATATTTT
CASSFGASGNTIYF
>TRBJ2-2|TRBD1|-|TRBV18
TGTGCCAGCTCCCCCGGGCAGGGGGCCTCCACCGGGGAGCTGTTTTTT
CASSPGQGASTGELFF
>TRBJ2-1|TRBD1|-|TRBV7-9
TGTGCCAGCAGCTTAGCGACAGGGAGAGGGAATGAGCAGTTCTTC
CASSLATGRGNEQFF
>TRBJ2-7|-|-|TRBV30
TGTGCCTGGCGGGGGGCGTCCGACGAGCAGTACTTC
CAWRGASDEQYF
>TRBJ2-2|TRBD1|once|TRBV12-5
TGTGCTAGTGGCTATGCCGGGACAGGTTCCACCGGGGAGCTGTTTTTT
CASGYAGTGSTGELFF
>TRBJ2-1|TRBD2|-|TRBV27
TGTGCCAGCAGCGCGGGACTAGCGGGCAATGAGCAGTTCTTC
CASSAGLAGNEQFF
>TRBJ1-5|TRBD1|once|TRBV6-1
TGTGCCAGCACCCTACAGGGGGAGAATCAGCCCCAGCATTTT
CASTLQGENQPQHF
>TRBJ2-5|-|-|TRBV14
TGTGCCAGCAGCCAAGAGCTATCACCCCAAGAGACCCAGTACTTC
CASSQELSPQETQYF
>TRBJ1-1|-|-|TRBV5-1
TGCGCCAGCAGCTTGGCCACGGGAGGGAGCACTGAAGCTTTCTTT
CASSLATGGSTEAFF
>TRBJ2-2|TRBD1|-|TRBV28
TGTGCCAGCGGATTACGGGGACAGGGGATCACCGGGGAGCTGTTTTTT
CASGLRGQGITGELFF
>TRBJ2-1|-|-|TRBV28
TGTGCCAGCAGTCTCGGACAGGAGCAGTTCTTC
CASSLGQEQFF
>TRBJ2-5|TRBD1|-|TRBV2
TGTGCCAGCATCAAATGGACAGGAGAAGAGACCCAGTACTTC
CASIKWTGEETQYF
>TRBJ2-1|-|once|TRBV19
TGTGCCAGTAGTATGAAAGGGGGTACTTACAATGAGCAGTTCTTC
CASSMKGGTYNEQFF
>TRBJ2-5|-|-|TRBV4-2
TGTGCCAGCAGCCCTAGCGAATGGGGACAAGAGACCCAGTACTTC
CASSPSEWGQETQYF
>TRBJ1-2|TRBD1|-|TRBV18
TGTGCCAGCTCGCCTTCCGGACAGGGAAAAGGCTACACCTTC
CASSPSGQGKGYTF
>TRBJ1-1|-|-|TRBV7-9
TGTGCCAGCAGCTTCGGACAGTCTGAAGCTTTCTTT
CASSFGQSEAFF
>TRBJ1-6|-|-|TRBV2
TGTGCCAGCACCCAAGGAGGGACCCATAATTCACCCCTCCACTTT
CASTQGGTHNSPLHF
>TRBJ2-7|-|-|TRBV18
TGTGCCAGCTCACCTTTACGGTCCTACGAGCAGTACTTC
CASSPLRSYEQYF
>TRBJ2-7|TRBD2|-|TRBV2
TGTGCCAGCAGCGACGGGACTAGCGGGAGATACGAGCAGTACTTC
CASSDGTSGRYEQYF
>TRBJ2-5|TRBD1|-|TRBV3-1/TRBV3-2
TGTGCCAGCAGTTCGGGGACAGGGCGCGAGACCCAGTACTTC
CASSSGTGRETQYF
>TRBJ1-2|-|-|TRBV14
TGTGCCAGCAGCCACAGAAGGGAGGGTGGCTACACCTTC
CASSHRREGGYTF
>TRBJ1-6|TRBD1|once|TRBV19
TGTGCCAGTAGCCGGGACAGACCGAACCCCAGCTCCTATAATTCACCCCTCCACTTT
CASSRDRPNPSSYNSPLHF